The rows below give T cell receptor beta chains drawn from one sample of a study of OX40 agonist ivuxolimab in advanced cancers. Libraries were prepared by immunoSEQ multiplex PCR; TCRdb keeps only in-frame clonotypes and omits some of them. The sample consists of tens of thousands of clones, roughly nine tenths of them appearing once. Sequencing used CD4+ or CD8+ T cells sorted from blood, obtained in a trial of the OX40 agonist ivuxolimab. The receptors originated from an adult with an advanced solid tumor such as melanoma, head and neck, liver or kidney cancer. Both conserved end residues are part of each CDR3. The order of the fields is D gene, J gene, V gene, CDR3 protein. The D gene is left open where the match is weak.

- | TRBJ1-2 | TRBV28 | CASSLRGANGYTF
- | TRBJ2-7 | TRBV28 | CASSPRAYEQYF
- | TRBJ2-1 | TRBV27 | CASSRGSSYNEQFF
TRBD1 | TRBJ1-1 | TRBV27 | CASSLMGQGSGTEAFF
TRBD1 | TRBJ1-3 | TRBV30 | CAWGTGAGNTIYF
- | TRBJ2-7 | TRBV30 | CAWEGGRGDNEQYF
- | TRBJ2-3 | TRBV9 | CASSLGSAIADTQYF
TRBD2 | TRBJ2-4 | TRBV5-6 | CASSLARRGLVINIQYF
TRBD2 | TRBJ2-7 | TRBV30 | CAWGRGLAFYEQYF
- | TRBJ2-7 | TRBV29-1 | CSVQSWSSYEQYF
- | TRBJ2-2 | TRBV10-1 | CASSVDPFYTGELFF
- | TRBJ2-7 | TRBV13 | CASSLGQYGGLGGEQYF
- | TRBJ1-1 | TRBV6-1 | CASSNRTNTEAFF
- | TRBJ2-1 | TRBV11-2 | CASSDGPAEQFF
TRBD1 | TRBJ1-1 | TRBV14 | CASSFRQGVTEAFF
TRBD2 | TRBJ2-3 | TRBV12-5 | CASGLSVRLAGTDTQYF
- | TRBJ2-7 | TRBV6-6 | CASSFRETWNEQYF
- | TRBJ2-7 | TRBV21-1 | CASSKALIIIPYEQYF
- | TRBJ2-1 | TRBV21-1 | CASSYDARGLLNNEQFF
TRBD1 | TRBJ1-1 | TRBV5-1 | CASSLEGQRSWNTEAFF
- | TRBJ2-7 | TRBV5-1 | CASRPNAGTSYEQYF
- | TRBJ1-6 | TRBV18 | CASSKGHYGDSPLHF
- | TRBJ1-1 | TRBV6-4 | CASSEDVGSGTEAFF
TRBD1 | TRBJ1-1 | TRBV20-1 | CSAYSGGEAFF
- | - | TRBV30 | CAWRGGFYEQYF
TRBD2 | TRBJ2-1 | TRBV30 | CAWGGTSYNEQFF